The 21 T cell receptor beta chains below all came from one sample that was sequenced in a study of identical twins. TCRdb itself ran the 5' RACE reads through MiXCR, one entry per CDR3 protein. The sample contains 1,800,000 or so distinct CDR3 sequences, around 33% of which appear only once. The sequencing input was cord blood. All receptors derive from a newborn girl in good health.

This chain's CDR3 is CSVLSTGPYNEQYF. The CDR3 DNA reads TGCAGCGTACTTTCGACAGGGCCCTACAATGAGCAGTACTTC. J is TRBJ2-1 and V is TRBV29-1; 7 positions agree with TRBD1. The DNA end lines up better with TRBJ2-7; the J call may be wrong. The CDR3 extends over 14 amino acids. Germline V gene sequence: CDR1 SQVTM, CDR2 ANQGSEA.

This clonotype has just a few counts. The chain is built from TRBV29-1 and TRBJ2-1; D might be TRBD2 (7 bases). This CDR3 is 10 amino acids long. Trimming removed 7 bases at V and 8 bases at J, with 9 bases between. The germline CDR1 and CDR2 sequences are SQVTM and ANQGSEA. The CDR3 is CSGGGDEQFF. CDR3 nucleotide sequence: TGCAGCGGAGGGGGGGATGAGCAGTTCTTC.

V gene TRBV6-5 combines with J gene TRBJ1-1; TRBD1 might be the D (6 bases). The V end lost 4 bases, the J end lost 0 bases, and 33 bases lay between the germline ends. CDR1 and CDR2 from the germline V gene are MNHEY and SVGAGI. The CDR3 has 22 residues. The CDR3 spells CASSWGTSEGRKWFFVNTEAFF. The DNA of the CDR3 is TGTGCCAGCAGTTGGGGGACATCGGAGGGCCGTAAGTGGTTTTTTGTGAACACTGAAGCTTTCTTT.

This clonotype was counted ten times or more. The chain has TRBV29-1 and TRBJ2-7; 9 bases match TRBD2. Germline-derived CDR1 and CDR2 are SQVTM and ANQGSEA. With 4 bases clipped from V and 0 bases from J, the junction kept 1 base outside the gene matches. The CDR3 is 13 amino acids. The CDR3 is CSVAGLASYEQYF. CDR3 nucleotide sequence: TGCAGCGTTGCGGGACTAGCCTCCTACGAGCAGTACTTC.

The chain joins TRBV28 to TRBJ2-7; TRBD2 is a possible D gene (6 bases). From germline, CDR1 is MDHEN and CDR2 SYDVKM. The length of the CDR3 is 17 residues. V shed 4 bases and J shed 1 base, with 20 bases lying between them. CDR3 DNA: TGTGCCAGCAGTTCCTTTAAGGGGCTAGCGTTATCCTACGAGCAGTACTTC. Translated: CASSSFKGLALSYEQYF. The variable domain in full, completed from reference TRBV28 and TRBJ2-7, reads DVKVTQSSRYLVKRTGEKVFLECVQDMDHENMFWYRQDPGLGLRLIYFSYDVKMKEKGDIPEGYSVSREKKERFSLILESASTNQTSMYLCASSSFKGLALSYEQYFGPGTRLTVT.

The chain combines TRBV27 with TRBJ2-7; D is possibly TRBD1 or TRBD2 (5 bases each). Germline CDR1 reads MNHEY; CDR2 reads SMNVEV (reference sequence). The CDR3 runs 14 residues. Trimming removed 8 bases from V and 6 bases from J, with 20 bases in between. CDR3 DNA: TGTGCCAGCCAAGACCAGGGAGCCCCATTCGAGCAGTACTTC. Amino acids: CASQDQGAPFEQYF.

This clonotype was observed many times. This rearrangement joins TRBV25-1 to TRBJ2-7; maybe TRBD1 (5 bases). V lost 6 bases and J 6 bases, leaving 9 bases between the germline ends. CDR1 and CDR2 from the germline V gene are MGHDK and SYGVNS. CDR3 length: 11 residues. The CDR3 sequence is CASSKDTEQYF. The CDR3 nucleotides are TGTGCCAGCAGCAAGGACACCGAGCAGTACTTC.

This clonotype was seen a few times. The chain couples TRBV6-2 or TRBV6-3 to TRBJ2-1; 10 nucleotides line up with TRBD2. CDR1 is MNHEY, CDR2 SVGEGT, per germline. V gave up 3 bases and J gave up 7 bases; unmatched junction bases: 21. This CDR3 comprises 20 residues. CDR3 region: CASSYRLGSGGQGFGNEQFF. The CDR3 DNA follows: TGTGCCAGCAGTTATCGTCTCGGTAGCGGGGGGCAGGGGTTTGGAAATGAGCAGTTCTTC.

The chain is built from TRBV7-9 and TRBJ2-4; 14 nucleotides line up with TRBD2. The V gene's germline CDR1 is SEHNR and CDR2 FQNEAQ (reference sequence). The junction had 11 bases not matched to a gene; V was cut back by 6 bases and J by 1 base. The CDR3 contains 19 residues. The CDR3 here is CASSREGTSGRFAKNIQYF. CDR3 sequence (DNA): TGTGCCAGCAGTCGAGAGGGGACTAGCGGGAGATTTGCCAAAAACATTCAGTACTTC.

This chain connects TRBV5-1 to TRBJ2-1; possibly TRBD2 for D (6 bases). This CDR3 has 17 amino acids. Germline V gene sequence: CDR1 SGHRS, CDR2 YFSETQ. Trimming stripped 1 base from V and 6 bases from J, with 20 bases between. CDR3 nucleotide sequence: TGCGCCAGCAGCTTGCCTCTGGGGACTTCCGGAGGCAATGAGCAGTTCTTC. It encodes CASSLPLGTSGGNEQFF.

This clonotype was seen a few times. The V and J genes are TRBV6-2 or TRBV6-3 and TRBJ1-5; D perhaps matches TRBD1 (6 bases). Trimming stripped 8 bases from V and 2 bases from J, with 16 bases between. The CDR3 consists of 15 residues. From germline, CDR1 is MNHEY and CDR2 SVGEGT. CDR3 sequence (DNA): TGTGCCAGCTGTACCAGGGGTGCGGGCAATCAGCCCCAGCATTTT. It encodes CASCTRGAGNQPQHF.

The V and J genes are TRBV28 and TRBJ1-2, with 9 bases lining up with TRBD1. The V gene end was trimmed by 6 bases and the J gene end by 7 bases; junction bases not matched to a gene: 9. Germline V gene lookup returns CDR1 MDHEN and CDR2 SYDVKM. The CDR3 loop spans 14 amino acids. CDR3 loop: CASRTTGGESGYTF. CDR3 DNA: TGTGCCAGCAGGACGACAGGGGGGGAATCTGGCTACACCTTC.

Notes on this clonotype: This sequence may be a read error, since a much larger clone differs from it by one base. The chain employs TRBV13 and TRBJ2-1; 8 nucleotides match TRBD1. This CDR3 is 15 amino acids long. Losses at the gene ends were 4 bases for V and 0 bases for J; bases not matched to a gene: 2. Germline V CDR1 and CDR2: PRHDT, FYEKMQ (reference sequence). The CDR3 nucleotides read TGTGCCAGCAGCTGGACAGGGAGCTCCTACAATGAGCAGTTCTTC. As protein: CASSWTGSSYNEQFF.

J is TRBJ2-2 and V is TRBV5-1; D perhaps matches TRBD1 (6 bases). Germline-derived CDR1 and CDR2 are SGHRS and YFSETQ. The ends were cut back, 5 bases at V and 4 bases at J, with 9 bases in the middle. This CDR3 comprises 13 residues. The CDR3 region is CASREDSTGELFF. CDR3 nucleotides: TGCGCCAGCAGGGAGGACAGCACCGGGGAGCTGTTTTTT.

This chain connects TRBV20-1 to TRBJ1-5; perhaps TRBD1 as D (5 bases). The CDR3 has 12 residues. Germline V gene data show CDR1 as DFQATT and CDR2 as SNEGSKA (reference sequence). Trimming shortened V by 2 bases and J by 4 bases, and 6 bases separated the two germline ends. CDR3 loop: CSARPGNQPQHF. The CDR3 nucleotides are TGCAGTGCTAGACCAGGGAATCAGCCCCAGCATTTT.

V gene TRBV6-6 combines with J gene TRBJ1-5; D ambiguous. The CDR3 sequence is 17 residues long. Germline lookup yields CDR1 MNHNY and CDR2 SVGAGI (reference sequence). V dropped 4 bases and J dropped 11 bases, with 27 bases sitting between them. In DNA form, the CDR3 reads TGTGCCAGCAGTTCCATTTCCCCGGGCCCTTTCATGGTGGCCCAGCATTTT. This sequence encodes CASSSISPGPFMVAQHF.

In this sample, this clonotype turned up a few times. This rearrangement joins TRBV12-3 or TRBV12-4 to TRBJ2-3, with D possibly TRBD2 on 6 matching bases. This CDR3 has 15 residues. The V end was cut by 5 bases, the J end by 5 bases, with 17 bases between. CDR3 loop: CASSQTGGRRDTQYF. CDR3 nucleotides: TGTGCCAGCAGTCAAACAGGAGGGCGGAGAGATACGCAGTATTTT.

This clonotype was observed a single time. The CDR3 region is CASSHRREYGYTF. The DNA for the CDR3 is TGTGCCAGCAGCCATCGCAGGGAGTATGGCTACACCTTC. V and J are TRBV3-1 and TRBJ1-2, with D perhaps TRBD1 (5 bases). V was shortened by 3 bases and J by 5 bases, with 10 bases between the two germline ends. The CDR3 covers 13 residues. Per germline, CDR1 LGHDT and CDR2 YNNKEL (reference sequence).

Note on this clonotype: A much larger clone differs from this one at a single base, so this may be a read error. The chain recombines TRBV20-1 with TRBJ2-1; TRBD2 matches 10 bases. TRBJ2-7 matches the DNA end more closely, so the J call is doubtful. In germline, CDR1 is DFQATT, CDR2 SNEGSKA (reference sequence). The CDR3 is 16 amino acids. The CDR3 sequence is CSARAASGSSYNEQYF. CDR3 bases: TGCAGTGCTAGGGCTGCTAGCGGGAGCTCCTACAATGAGCAGTACTTC.

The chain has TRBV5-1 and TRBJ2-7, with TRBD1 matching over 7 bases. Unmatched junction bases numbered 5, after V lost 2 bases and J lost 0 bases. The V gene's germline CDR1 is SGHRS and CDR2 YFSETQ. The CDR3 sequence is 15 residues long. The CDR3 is CASSFMAGGSYEQYF. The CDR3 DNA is TGCGCCAGCAGCTTCATGGCAGGGGGCTCCTACGAGCAGTACTTC. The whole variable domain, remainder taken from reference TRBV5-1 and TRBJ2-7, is KAGVTQTPRYLIKTRGQQVTLSCSPISGHRSVSWYQQTPGQGLQFLFEYFSETQRNKGNFPGRFSGRQFSNSRSEMNVSTLELGDSALYLCASSFMAGGSYEQYFGPGTRLTVT.

As DNA, the CDR3 is TGTGCCAGCAGCCATCTTGGGAGCGGGAGTAATGAGCAGTACTTC. Protein sequence: CASSHLGSGSNEQYF. This rearrangement joins TRBV14 to TRBJ2-5, with 8 nucleotides matching TRBD2. Per germline, CDR1 SGHDN and CDR2 FVKESK. V dropped 3 bases and J dropped 11; count of bases not matched to a gene: 14. The CDR3 covers 15 residues. The full variable domain, with the rest looked up from reference TRBV14 and TRBJ2-5, is EAGVTQFPSHSVIEKGQTVTLRCDPISGHDNLYWYRRVMGKEIKFLLHFVKESKQDESGMPNNRFLAERTGGTYSTLKVQPAELEDSGVYFCASSHLGSGSNEQYFGPGTRLLVL.